The rows below give T cell receptor beta chains drawn from one sample of a study of T cell repertoires in aging, cancer and after chemotherapy. TCRdb analysed the multiplex PCR reads with MiXCR anew, one entry per CDR3 protein. The sample has 2,300 or so distinct CDR3 sequences, 20% to 30% seen once; the top ten hold approximately 6%. Input material: blood. These receptors originate from a human donor with a solid tumor. CDR3s include the opening cysteine and the closing phenylalanine or tryptophan. Fields, in order: D gene, clone size, V gene, J gene, CDR3 DNA, CDR3 protein. D genes are given only for firm matches. Clone sizes are given selectively: once, few, many, or a class where the clone is expanded.

D: -
size: large
V: TRBV30
J: TRBJ1-6
DNA: TGTGCCTGGACCAACATAGCGAGGGAATCACCCCTCCACTTT
CDR3: CAWTNIARESPLHF

D: TRBD2
size: -
V: TRBV5-6
J: TRBJ2-5
DNA: TGTGCCAGCAGCCTGGGACTAGCGGGAGAAGAGACCCAGTACTTC
CDR3: CASSLGLAGEETQYF

D: -
size: -
V: TRBV30
J: TRBJ2-3
DNA: TGTGCCTGGAGTGTAGGTACAATAGATACGCAGTATTTT
CDR3: CAWSVGTIDTQYF

D: TRBD2
size: -
V: TRBV7-9
J: TRBJ2-2
DNA: TGTGCCAGCAGCACCGGGCTAGCGGGGATCACCGGGGAGCTGTTTTTT
CDR3: CASSTGLAGITGELFF

D: TRBD1
size: -
V: TRBV7-2
J: TRBJ2-1
DNA: TGTGCCAGCAGCTTAGTTGGACAGGGGGCAGGTTCCTACAATGAGCAGTTCTTC
CDR3: CASSLVGQGAGSYNEQFF

D: -
size: few
V: TRBV12-3/TRBV12-4
J: TRBJ2-7
DNA: TGTGCCAGCAGTTTAGCGCCAGGTGGGGGGACCTACGAGCAGTACTTC
CDR3: CASSLAPGGGTYEQYF

D: TRBD2
size: few
V: TRBV5-1
J: TRBJ2-1
DNA: TGCGCCAGCAGCTCGGGACTAGCGGAACTCTACAATGAGCAGTTCTTC
CDR3: CASSSGLAELYNEQFF

D: TRBD1
size: -
V: TRBV7-7
J: TRBJ2-1
DNA: TGTGCTAGCAGCCGGACAGGGGGCGCGTACAATGAGCAGTTCTTC
CDR3: CASSRTGGAYNEQFF

D: TRBD2
size: -
V: TRBV20-1
J: TRBJ2-5
DNA: TGCAGTGCTAGGGTCCACAGCGGGAGAGGGGCAGAGACCCAGTACTTC
CDR3: CSARVHSGRGAETQYF

D: -
size: -
V: TRBV6-1
J: TRBJ2-2
DNA: TGTGCCAGCAGCAACACCGGGGAGCTGTTTTTT
CDR3: CASSNTGELFF

D: TRBD1
size: few
V: TRBV5-6
J: TRBJ2-6
DNA: TGTGCCAGCAGCTTGGAAGGACAGGGCACTCGCTCTGGGGCCAACGTCCTGACTTTC
CDR3: CASSLEGQGTRSGANVLTF

D: -
size: -
V: TRBV18
J: TRBJ2-7
DNA: TGTGCCAGCTCACGTCTCGGGTCCCACGAGCAGTACTTC
CDR3: CASSRLGSHEQYF

D: TRBD1
size: -
V: TRBV30
J: TRBJ2-3
DNA: TGTGCCTGGAGTTCGCCGGACAGGGGGACAGATACGCAGTATTTT
CDR3: CAWSSPDRGTDTQYF

D: -
size: large
V: TRBV29-1
J: TRBJ2-7
DNA: TGCAGCGTGTCACCCATGAGCTCCTACGAGCAGTACTTC
CDR3: CSVSPMSSYEQYF

D: TRBD1
size: -
V: TRBV12-3/TRBV12-4
J: TRBJ2-3
DNA: TGTGCCAGCAGTCCCCCGGGTGAGGGGGCTACGCAGTATTTT
CDR3: CASSPPGEGATQYF

D: -
size: few
V: TRBV7-2
J: TRBJ1-3
DNA: TGTGCCAGCAGCTTAGGGGGACCCGGAAACACCATATATTTT
CDR3: CASSLGGPGNTIYF

D: -
size: -
V: TRBV14
J: TRBJ1-1
DNA: TGTGCCAGCAGCCAAGTCAGGCAGGGTGAAGCTTTCTTT
CDR3: CASSQVRQGEAFF

D: -
size: large
V: TRBV19
J: TRBJ1-2
DNA: TGTGCCAGTAGGACAACAGGGAAAGATGGCTACACCTTC
CDR3: CASRTTGKDGYTF

D: TRBD2
size: -
V: TRBV5-1
J: TRBJ2-2
DNA: TGCGCCAGCAGCTACAGGACGGGACTAGCGGGAGACCCCGGGGAGCTGTTTTTT
CDR3: CASSYRTGLAGDPGELFF

D: TRBD1
size: medium-sized
V: TRBV7-9
J: TRBJ2-7
DNA: TGTGCCAGCAGGAAACAGGGGGTTCCCTACGAGCAGTACTTC
CDR3: CASRKQGVPYEQYF

D: TRBD2
size: -
V: TRBV5-1
J: TRBJ2-7
DNA: TGCGCCAGCAGCTGGTCTACTAGCGGCGCGGGGGAGCAGTACTTC
CDR3: CASSWSTSGAGEQYF

D: -
size: medium-sized
V: TRBV6-6
J: TRBJ2-7
DNA: TGTGCCAGCAGTCGACCCTATCGCGAGCAGTACTTC
CDR3: CASSRPYREQYF

D: -
size: large
V: TRBV6-5
J: TRBJ2-7
DNA: TGTGCCAGCAGTTACGGGGACACTTCCTACGAGCAGTACTTC
CDR3: CASSYGDTSYEQYF

D: TRBD1
size: medium-sized
V: TRBV6-1
J: TRBJ1-6
DNA: TGTGCCAGCAGTAAAAGGACAGGGGATTCACCCCTCCACTTT
CDR3: CASSKRTGDSPLHF

D: -
size: -
V: TRBV19
J: TRBJ2-1
DNA: TGTGCCAGTAGACCCGGAATGCAGGGGGGTGGTAAGCAGTTCTTC
CDR3: CASRPGMQGGGKQFF

D: -
size: large
V: TRBV19
J: TRBJ1-2
DNA: TGTGCCTCCTCAGAGGATCGGGGCTACACCTTC
CDR3: CASSEDRGYTF

D: -
size: -
V: TRBV20-1
J: TRBJ1-5
DNA: TGCAGTGCTAGTGTGACTTCCAATCAGCCCCAGCATTTT
CDR3: CSASVTSNQPQHF

D: TRBD1
size: -
V: TRBV20-1
J: TRBJ1-5
DNA: TGCAGTGCTGGGAGACAGGGGGCGGATCAGCCCCAGCATTTT
CDR3: CSAGRQGADQPQHF

D: -
size: -
V: TRBV6-5
J: TRBJ2-5
DNA: TGTGCCAGCAGTTACCCCAAAGAGACCCAGTACTTC
CDR3: CASSYPKETQYF

D: -
size: -
V: TRBV30
J: TRBJ2-1
DNA: TGTGCCTGGTGCCTGTTCCCGGGAGATTACAATGAGCAGTTCTTC
CDR3: CAWCLFPGDYNEQFF

D: -
size: -
V: TRBV24-1
J: TRBJ2-3
DNA: TGTGCCACCAGTGATCGACGAAGCACAGATACGCAGTATTTT
CDR3: CATSDRRSTDTQYF

D: TRBD2
size: large
V: TRBV19
J: TRBJ2-2
DNA: TGTGCCAGTAGTAGCCCCTGGAGCGGGAGGGCGGCCGGGGAGCTGTTTTTT
CDR3: CASSSPWSGRAAGELFF

D: TRBD2
size: few
V: TRBV5-4
J: TRBJ2-3
DNA: TGTGCCAGCAGCTTGGTGGGGCGGGAGGGCCTAACGCAGTATTTT
CDR3: CASSLVGREGLTQYF

D: -
size: few
V: TRBV7-6
J: TRBJ2-7
DNA: TGTGCCAGCAGCTCCCCCTCCTACGAGCAGTACTTC
CDR3: CASSSPSYEQYF

D: -
size: -
V: TRBV6-2/TRBV6-3
J: TRBJ1-2
DNA: TGTGCCAGCACCCAACAGGGTAACTATGGCTACACCTTC
CDR3: CASTQQGNYGYTF

D: TRBD1
size: -
V: TRBV28
J: TRBJ1-3
DNA: TGTGCCAGCAGTGGGACAGGGGGAGGTGGAAACACCATATATTTT
CDR3: CASSGTGGGGNTIYF

D: -
size: medium-sized
V: TRBV20-1
J: TRBJ2-7
DNA: TGCAGCGCACTCTACGTCGAGTCGTCTGGGGAGCAGTACTTC
CDR3: CSALYVESSGEQYF

D: TRBD1
size: large
V: TRBV29-1
J: TRBJ1-1
DNA: TGCAGCATAGGAACAGGGGGCAGCGGCACTGAAGCTTTCTTT
CDR3: CSIGTGGSGTEAFF

D: TRBD1
size: few
V: TRBV6-5
J: TRBJ1-1
DNA: TGTGCCAGCAGTTACTCCGGGACAGGGGGTGCTGAAGCTTTCTTT
CDR3: CASSYSGTGGAEAFF

D: -
size: -
V: TRBV18
J: TRBJ1-5
DNA: TGTGCCAGCTCACCCGATCAGCCCCAGCATTTT
CDR3: CASSPDQPQHF

D: -
size: -
V: TRBV20-1
J: TRBJ1-1
DNA: TGCAGTGCTAGGGCTCACCCTGAAGCTTTCTTT
CDR3: CSARAHPEAFF

D: -
size: -
V: TRBV10-3
J: TRBJ1-6
DNA: TGTGCCATCAGTGAGAATATCAACCGGGCAGAGGGATCACCCCTCCACTTT
CDR3: CAISENINRAEGSPLHF

D: -
size: -
V: TRBV20-1
J: TRBJ2-5
DNA: TGCAGTGCTAGAGATGACCCTAGGGTTCAAGAGACCCAGTACTTC
CDR3: CSARDDPRVQETQYF

D: -
size: few
V: TRBV7-9
J: TRBJ2-7
DNA: TGTGCCAGCAGCTTAGATATGTACGAGCAGTACTTC
CDR3: CASSLDMYEQYF

D: -
size: -
V: TRBV5-4
J: TRBJ1-4
DNA: TGTGCCAGCAGCTCTGGCCCCAGTTCCATAAGAAATGAAAAACTGTTTTTT
CDR3: CASSSGPSSIRNEKLFF

D: -
size: large
V: TRBV6-1
J: TRBJ1-3
DNA: TGTGCCAGCAGTGAAGCAAGCAGGGCTGGAAACACCATATATTTT
CDR3: CASSEASRAGNTIYF

D: -
size: -
V: TRBV12-3/TRBV12-4
J: TRBJ1-2
DNA: TGTGCCAGCAGTTTATCGACAGGACGATATGGCTACACCTTC
CDR3: CASSLSTGRYGYTF

D: -
size: few
V: TRBV27
J: TRBJ2-3
DNA: TGTGCCAGCAGTTTATCAACGGGGACAGATACGCAGTATTTT
CDR3: CASSLSTGTDTQYF

D: -
size: -
V: TRBV6-4
J: TRBJ2-5
DNA: TGTGCCAGCAGTCCCACACCTAATGAAGAGACCCAGTACTTC
CDR3: CASSPTPNEETQYF

D: -
size: large
V: TRBV19
J: TRBJ1-2
DNA: TGTGCCAGTAGTACGGGACTGAAGATCACGGGTGGCTACACCTTC
CDR3: CASSTGLKITGGYTF

D: -
size: once
V: TRBV5-1
J: TRBJ2-7
DNA: TGCGCCAGCAGCGCGGACGGAACCTACGAGCAGTACTTC
CDR3: CASSADGTYEQYF

D: -
size: few
V: TRBV20-1
J: TRBJ2-1
DNA: TGCAGTGCTAGTTGGTTGTTAGCTGTCGGGAATGAGCAGTTCTTC
CDR3: CSASWLLAVGNEQFF

D: TRBD1
size: -
V: TRBV10-3
J: TRBJ1-1
DNA: TGTGCCATCAGTGATAGGACAGGGCTCACTGAAGCTTTCTTT
CDR3: CAISDRTGLTEAFF

D: -
size: -
V: TRBV11-2
J: TRBJ1-1
DNA: TGTGCCAGCAGCTTACGGGAGGATACTGAAGCTTTCTTT
CDR3: CASSLREDTEAFF